This TCR beta chain was sequenced in a study of blood T cell repertoires in COVID-19. Measured with immunoSEQ multiplex PCR; TCRdb has only the in-frame clones, and not every one. The table includes more than 150,000 clones, 81% detected once. One Seattle source followed patients from active infection through their disease course. The source is a woman over 75 with COVID-19, enrolled during active disease. The material sequenced was peripheral blood.

The CDR3 DNA sequence: TGTGCCAGCTCACCGACAGGGGATTCCTATGGCTACACCTTC. Its translation is CASSPTGDSYGYTF. The chain employs TRBV18 and TRBJ1-2, with 8 bases lining up with TRBD1. The J segment lost 4 bases and the V segment lost 3 bases, leaving 4 bases of the junction unmatched. Looked up from germline, CDR1 is KGHSH and CDR2 is LQKENI. There are 14 residues in the CDR3.